Following are 4 T cell receptor beta chains from one sample sequenced in a study of shared clonotypes between healthy human individuals. CD8 cells classed as naive were CD45RO-negative and positively selected for CCR7, excluding terminally differentiated effector memory CD45RA+ cells. Produced via immunoSEQ multiplex PCR; TCRdb's table is partial and in-frame only. The table includes more than 600,000 clones, about 90% detected once. Sequenced material: naive CD8+ T cells sorted from blood. The origin of the receptors is a man aged 30 to 45 in good health.

The genes are TRBV27 and TRBJ2-1; 15 nucleotides match TRBD2. CDR3 length: 16 amino acids. CDR1 is MNHEY, CDR2 SMNVEV, per germline (reference sequence). V gave up 5 bases and J gave up 10 bases; unmatched junction bases: 9. The CDR3 protein is CASSTRTSGRAGEQFF. CDR3 nucleotide sequence: TGTGCCAGCAGTACACGGACTAGCGGGAGGGCCGGGGAGCAGTTCTTC.

As concerns this clone: Additional DNA sequences in this sample encode the identical CDR3. J is TRBJ2-1 and V is TRBV5-1; D unresolved. Germline CDR1 and CDR2: SGHRS and YFSETQ. With 0 bases removed from V and 0 bases from J, the gap between germline ends came to 7 bases. The CDR3 is 15 amino acids. The CDR3 here is CASSLGPSSYNEQFF. The CDR3, as DNA: TGCGCCAGCAGCTTGGGTCCTAGCTCCTACAATGAGCAGTTCTTC. Supplemented by reference TRBV5-1 and TRBJ2-1, the full variable domain reads KAGVTQTPRYLIKTRGQQVTLSCSPISGHRSVSWYQQTPGQGLQFLFEYFSETQRNKGNFPGRFSGRQFSNSRSEMNVSTLELGDSALYLCASSLGPSSYNEQFFGPGTRLTVL.

The CDR3 here is CSVEDLEGGGHYEQYF. The CDR3 bases are TGCAGCGTTGAAGATCTGGAAGGCGGGGGGCACTACGAGCAGTACTTC. This rearrangement joins TRBV29-1 to TRBJ2-7; 8 bases align to TRBD2. The V segment lost 0 bases and the J segment 3 bases; nucleotides outside the gene matches: 10. This CDR3 spans 16 amino acids. The germline V gene has CDR1 SQVTM and CDR2 ANQGSEA.

Concerning this clone itself: The sample has other DNA sequences that encode this CDR3 too. CDR3 nucleotides: TGTGCCAGCAGTTCCAGCGGGAGTCGGTACGAGCAGTACTTC. It translates to CASSSSGSRYEQYF. The chain has TRBV27 and TRBJ2-7; 8 bases agree with TRBD2. The CDR3 runs to 14 residues. Unmatched junction bases numbered 6, after V lost 4 bases and J lost 4 bases. Germline V gene lookup returns CDR1 MNHEY and CDR2 SMNVEV (reference sequence).